One sample yielded the 14 T cell receptor beta chains listed below, sequenced in a study of CD8 T cells in ankylosing spondylitis. Study results and caveats: Ankylosing spondylitis blood appeared to carry a characteristic TCR beta motif of roughly 8 highly homologous variants.

Their recognized antigens are unknown. One entry per CDR3 protein, called by TCRdb with MiXCR from the 5' RACE reads. The sample records 670,000 or so distinct CDR3 sequences, roughly 19% being singletons. The specimen sequenced was blood, either unsorted or a sorted T cell fraction (not recorded which). Every receptor here comes from a male donor with ankylosing spondylitis.

This clonotype was seen only a few times. This chain connects TRBV27 to TRBJ2-3; 16 bases match TRBD2. The J segment lost 1 base and the V segment lost 9 bases, leaving 19 bases of the junction unmatched. The CDR3 is 21 amino acids. The germline CDR1 and CDR2 sequences are MNHEY and SMNVEV (reference sequence). This CDR3 is CASWKGNRGLAGGLGTDTQYF. The DNA for the CDR3 is TGTGCCAGTTGGAAGGGGAACAGGGGACTAGCGGGGGGGCTAGGCACAGATACGCAGTATTTT.

This clonotype came up a few times. V is TRBV7-6 and J is TRBJ2-3; unclear D gene. V was pared by 5 bases and J by 2 bases, with 8 bases between. Germline V gene lookup returns CDR1 SGHVS and CDR2 FNYEAQ. The CDR3 contains 13 residues. The CDR3 DNA is TGTGCCAGCAGCCCTATACACACAGATACGCAGTATTTT. Translating it yields CASSPIHTDTQYF.

This clonotype was recorded a few times. The chain carries TRBV27 and TRBJ2-1; no firm D call. This CDR3 has 14 residues. The V and J ends lost 2 bases and 3 bases respectively, with 8 bases between them. Germline V gives CDR1 MNHEY, CDR2 SMNVEV (reference sequence). The CDR3 nucleotides are TGTGCCAGCAGTTTACGGATAGGCTACAATGAGCAGTTCTTC. It translates to CASSLRIGYNEQFF.

This clonotype was seen ten or more times. The chain carries TRBV7-9 and TRBJ2-1, with D possibly TRBD2 on 6 matching bases. Germline values: CDR1 SEHNR, CDR2 FQNEAQ (reference sequence). V was cut by 4 bases and J by 7 bases, with 17 bases left in between. The CDR3 length is 15 residues. The CDR3 coding sequence is TGTGCCAGCAGCTGGGGGTCGGGACTCCATAATGAGCAGTTCTTC. This encodes CASSWGSGLHNEQFF. Full variable domain (rest looked up from reference TRBV7-9 and TRBJ2-1): DTGVSQNPRHKITKRGQNVTFRCDPISEHNRLYWYRQTLGQGPEFLTYFQNEAQLEKSRLLSDRFSAERPKGSFSTLEIQRTEQGDSAMYLCASSWGSGLHNEQFFGPGTRLTVL.

This sequence joins TRBV28 and TRBJ1-5; tentatively, D is TRBD1 (5 bases). Trimming shortened V by 3 bases and J by 6 bases, and 15 bases separated the two germline ends. This CDR3 spans 15 amino acids. Germline-derived CDR1 and CDR2 are MDHEN and SYDVKM. The CDR3 here is CASSLRQGTFQPQHF. CDR3 coding DNA: TGTGCCAGCAGTTTGCGGCAGGGCACTTTTCAGCCCCAGCATTTT.

The chain has TRBV11-2 and TRBJ2-3, with 9 bases that match TRBD1. Germline CDR1 is SGHAT and CDR2 is FQNNGV. The CDR3 is 18 amino acids. V trimming: 1 base; J trimming: 0 bases; junction bases outside the gene matches: 8. The CDR3 here is CASSLGRGQGRSTDTQYF. Written as DNA, the CDR3 is TGTGCCAGCAGCTTAGGTCGGGGACAGGGACGGAGCACAGATACGCAGTATTTT.

V usage is TRBV5-5 and J usage is TRBJ2-3, with a tentative D call TRBD2 (6 bases). This CDR3 spans 15 amino acids. Trimming shortened V by 4 bases and J by 1 base, and 13 bases separated the two germline ends. CDR1 is SGHKS, CDR2 YYEKEE, per germline (reference sequence). The CDR3 loop is CASSPDGGGTDTQYF. For the CDR3, the DNA is TGTGCCAGCAGCCCGGACGGGGGTGGCACAGATACGCAGTATTTT.

The chain couples TRBV9 to TRBJ2-5; D might be TRBD2 (5 bases). CDR1 is SGDLS, CDR2 YYNGEE, per germline. Trimming pared 4 bases from V and 5 bases from J, leaving 18 bases between. CDR3 size: 15 residues. The CDR3 sequence is CASSTHGNPGETQYF. CDR3 in DNA: TGTGCCAGCAGCACGCACGGGAACCCCGGGGAGACCCAGTACTTC.

The gene calls are TRBV11-2 and TRBJ1-2, with a tentative D call TRBD1 (6 bases). V shed 5 bases and J shed 2 bases, with 9 bases lying between them. The CDR3 sequence is 13 residues long. Germline CDR1 reads SGHAT; CDR2 reads FQNNGV. CDR3 sequence (DNA): TGTGCCAGCAGCCAGAGGGGGAACTATGGCTACACCTTC. Protein: CASSQRGNYGYTF. The full variable domain, completed using reference TRBV11-2 and TRBJ1-2, is EAGVAQSPRYKIIEKRQSVAFWCNPISGHATLYWYQQILGQGPKLLIQFQNNGVVDDSQLPKDRFSAERLKGVDSTLKIQPAKLEDSAVYLCASSQRGNYGYTFGSGTRLTVV.

This clonotype was detected a few times. This rearrangement joins TRBV7-9 to TRBJ2-5; TRBD2 matches at 8 bases. Per germline, CDR1 SEHNR and CDR2 FQNEAQ (reference sequence). V lost 4 bases and J lost 5; bases outside the gene matches: 15. The CDR3 totals 17 residues. The CDR3: CASSYRVGVAGWETQYF. CDR3 sequence (DNA): TGTGCCAGCAGCTACCGCGTCGGGGTAGCGGGATGGGAGACCCAGTACTTC.

This clonotype has only a few counts. This chain links TRBV5-1 with TRBJ1-2; 10 bases fit TRBD1. The CDR3 covers 17 residues. Germline V gene lookup returns CDR1 SGHRS and CDR2 YFSETQ. J was trimmed by 0 bases and V by 3 bases; bases with no gene match: 8. CDR3 DNA sequence: TGCGCCAGCAGCTGGACGGACAGGGGGGTTTCTAACTATGGCTACACCTTC. It encodes CASSWTDRGVSNYGYTF.

V gene TRBV29-1 combines with J gene TRBJ2-2; the D gene could be TRBD1 or TRBD2 (5 bases each). Trimming took off 7 bases at V and 0 bases at J, with 9 bases between the two ends. Per germline, CDR1 SQVTM and CDR2 ANQGSEA. CDR3 size: 13 residues. This chain's CDR3 is CSAGQANTGELFF. In DNA form, the CDR3 reads TGCAGCGCGGGGCAGGCGAACACCGGGGAGCTGTTTTTT.

This chain links TRBV27 with TRBJ2-6, with D perhaps TRBD2 (6 bases). V lost 6 bases and J lost 4, with 22 bases in between. The CDR3 has 18 amino acids. Germline V lookup: CDR1 MNHEY, CDR2 SMNVEV (reference sequence). In nucleotides, the CDR3 is TGTGCCAGCAGCCACCTATTCGGGAGTCCGAAAGGGGCCAACGTCCTGACTTTC. It is translated as CASSHLFGSPKGANVLTF.

This clonotype has more than one count but fewer than ten. V usage is TRBV7-2 and J usage is TRBJ2-7; the match to TRBD2 covers 13 bases. Unmatched junction bases numbered 20, after V lost 0 bases and J lost 6 bases. CDR1 is SGHTA and CDR2 is FQGNSA in the germline V gene. The CDR3 sequence is 21 residues long. Here the CDR3 reads CASSLALGLAGLQGGMFEQYF. The DNA for the CDR3 is TGTGCCAGCAGCTTAGCGCTGGGACTAGCGGGGCTCCAAGGGGGTATGTTCGAGCAGTACTTC.